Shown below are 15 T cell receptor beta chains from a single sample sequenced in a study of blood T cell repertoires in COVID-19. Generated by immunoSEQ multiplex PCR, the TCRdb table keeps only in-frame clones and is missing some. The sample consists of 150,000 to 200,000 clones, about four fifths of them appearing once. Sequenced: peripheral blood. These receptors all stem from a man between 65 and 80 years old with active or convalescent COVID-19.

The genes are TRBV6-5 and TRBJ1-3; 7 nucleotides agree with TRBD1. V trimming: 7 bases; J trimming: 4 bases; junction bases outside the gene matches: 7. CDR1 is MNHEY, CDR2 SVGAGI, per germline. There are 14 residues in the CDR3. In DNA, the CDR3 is TGTGCCAGCAAACCACAGGGGTTAGGAAACACCATATATTTT. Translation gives CASKPQGLGNTIYF.

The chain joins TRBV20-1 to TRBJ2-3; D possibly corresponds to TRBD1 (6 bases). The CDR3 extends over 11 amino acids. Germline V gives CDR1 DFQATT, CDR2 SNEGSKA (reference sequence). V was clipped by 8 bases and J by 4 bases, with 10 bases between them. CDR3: CSQQGPDTQYF. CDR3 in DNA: TGCAGTCAGCAGGGGCCAGATACGCAGTATTTT.

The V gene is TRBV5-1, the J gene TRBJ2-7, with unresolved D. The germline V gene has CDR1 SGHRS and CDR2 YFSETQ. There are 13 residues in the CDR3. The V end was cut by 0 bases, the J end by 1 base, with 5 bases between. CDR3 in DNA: TGCGCCAGCAGCTTGGTGTCATCCTACGAGCAGTACTTC. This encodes CASSLVSSYEQYF.

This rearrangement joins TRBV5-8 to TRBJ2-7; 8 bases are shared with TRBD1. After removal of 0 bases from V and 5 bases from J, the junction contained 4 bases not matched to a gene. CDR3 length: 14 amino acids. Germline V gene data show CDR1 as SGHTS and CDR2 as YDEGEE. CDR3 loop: CASSLGTGLDEQYF. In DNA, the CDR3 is TGTGCCAGCAGCTTGGGGACAGGGTTGGACGAGCAGTACTTC.

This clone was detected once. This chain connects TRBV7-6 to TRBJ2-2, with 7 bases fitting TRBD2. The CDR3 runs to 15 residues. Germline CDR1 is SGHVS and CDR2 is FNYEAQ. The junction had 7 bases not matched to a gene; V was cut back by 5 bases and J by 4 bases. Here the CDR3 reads CASSRGVDSTGELFF. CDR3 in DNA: TGTGCCAGCAGCCGGGGGGTTGACTCCACCGGGGAGCTGTTTTTT.

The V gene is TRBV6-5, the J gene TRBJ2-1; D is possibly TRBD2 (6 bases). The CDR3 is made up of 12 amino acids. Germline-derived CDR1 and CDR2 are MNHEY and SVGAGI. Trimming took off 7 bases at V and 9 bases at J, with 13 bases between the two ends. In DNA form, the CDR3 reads TGTGCCAGCACCTGGGAGGTGGGTGAGCAGTTCTTC. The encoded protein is CASTWEVGEQFF.

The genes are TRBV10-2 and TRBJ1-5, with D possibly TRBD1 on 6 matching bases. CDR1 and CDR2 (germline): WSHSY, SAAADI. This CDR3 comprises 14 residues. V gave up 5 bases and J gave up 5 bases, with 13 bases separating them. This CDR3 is CASSPGVRDQPQHF. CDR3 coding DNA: TGCGCCAGCAGTCCAGGGGTGCGGGATCAGCCCCAGCATTTT.

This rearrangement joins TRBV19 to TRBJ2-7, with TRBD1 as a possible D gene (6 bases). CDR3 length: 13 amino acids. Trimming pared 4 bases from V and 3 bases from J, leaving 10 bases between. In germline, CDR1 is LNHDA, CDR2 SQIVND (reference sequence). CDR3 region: CASSSRGIYEQYF. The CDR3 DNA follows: TGTGCCAGTAGTAGCAGGGGAATCTACGAGCAGTACTTC.

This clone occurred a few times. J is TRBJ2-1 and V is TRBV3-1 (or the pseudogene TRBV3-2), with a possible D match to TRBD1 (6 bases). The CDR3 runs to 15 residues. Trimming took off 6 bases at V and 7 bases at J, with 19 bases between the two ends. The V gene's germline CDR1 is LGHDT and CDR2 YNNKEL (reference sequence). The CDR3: CASSLSWGPTNEQFF. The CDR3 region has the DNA TGTGCCAGCAGTCTGAGCTGGGGGCCAACGAATGAGCAGTTCTTC.

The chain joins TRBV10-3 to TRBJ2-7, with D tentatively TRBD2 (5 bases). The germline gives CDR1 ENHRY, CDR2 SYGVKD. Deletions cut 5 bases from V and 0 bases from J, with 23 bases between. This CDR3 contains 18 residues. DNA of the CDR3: TGTGCCATCAGTCCACTCCCGGGAAACACGAAGAGCTCCTACGAGCAGTACTTC. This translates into CAISPLPGNTKSSYEQYF.

The CDR3 DNA is TGTGCCTGGAGTGTTCAGACAGGGACTCGGGATACGCAGTATTTT. This gives the protein CAWSVQTGTRDTQYF. This chain connects TRBV30 to TRBJ2-3, with D possibly being TRBD1 (7 bases). CDR3 size: 15 residues. Between the trimmed V and J ends, which lost 0 bases and 6 bases, there was a span of 16 bases. CDR1 and CDR2 from the germline V gene are GTSNPN and SVGIG (reference sequence).

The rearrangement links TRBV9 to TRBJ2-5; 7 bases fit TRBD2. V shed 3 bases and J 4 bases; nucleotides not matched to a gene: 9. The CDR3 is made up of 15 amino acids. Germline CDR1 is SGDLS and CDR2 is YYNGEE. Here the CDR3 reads CASSGPQPSGETQYF. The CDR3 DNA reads TGTGCCAGCAGCGGACCCCAACCTAGCGGAGAGACCCAGTACTTC.

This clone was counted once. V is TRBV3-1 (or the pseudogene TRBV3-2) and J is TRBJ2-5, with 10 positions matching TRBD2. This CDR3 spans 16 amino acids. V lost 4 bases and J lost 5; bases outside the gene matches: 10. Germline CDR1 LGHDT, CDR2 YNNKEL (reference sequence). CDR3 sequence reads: CASSLSGTSVAETQYF. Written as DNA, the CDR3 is TGTGCCAGCAGCCTGTCCGGGACTAGCGTCGCGGAGACCCAGTACTTC.

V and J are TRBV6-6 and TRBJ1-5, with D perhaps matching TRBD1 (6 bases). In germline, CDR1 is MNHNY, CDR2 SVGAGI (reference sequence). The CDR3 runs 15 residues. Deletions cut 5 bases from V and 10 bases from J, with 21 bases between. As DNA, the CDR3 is TGTGCCAGCAGTCCCCGGGGGGGGCAAGGCTCCCCCCAGCATTTT. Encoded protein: CASSPRGGQGSPQHF.

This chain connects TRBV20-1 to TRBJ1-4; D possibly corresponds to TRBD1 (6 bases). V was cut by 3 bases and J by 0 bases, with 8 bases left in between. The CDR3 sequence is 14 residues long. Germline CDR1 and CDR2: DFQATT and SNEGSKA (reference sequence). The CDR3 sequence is CSASYRATNEKLFF. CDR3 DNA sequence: TGCAGTGCTAGTTACAGGGCAACTAATGAAAAACTGTTTTTT.